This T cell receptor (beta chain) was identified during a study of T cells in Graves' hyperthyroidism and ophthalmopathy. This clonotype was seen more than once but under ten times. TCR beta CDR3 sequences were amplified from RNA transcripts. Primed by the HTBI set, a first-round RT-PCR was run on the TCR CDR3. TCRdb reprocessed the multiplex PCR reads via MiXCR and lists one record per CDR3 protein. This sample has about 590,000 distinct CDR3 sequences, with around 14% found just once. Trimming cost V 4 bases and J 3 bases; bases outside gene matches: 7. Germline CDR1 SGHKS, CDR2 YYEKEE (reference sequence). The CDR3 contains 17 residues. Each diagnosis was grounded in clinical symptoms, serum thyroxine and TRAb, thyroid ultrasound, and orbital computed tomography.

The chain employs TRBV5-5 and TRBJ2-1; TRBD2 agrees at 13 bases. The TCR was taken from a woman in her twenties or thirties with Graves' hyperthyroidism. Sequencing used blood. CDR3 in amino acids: CASSASLAGGIYNEQFF. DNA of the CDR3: TGTGCCAGCAGCGCGTCACTAGCGGGAGGGATCTACAATGAGCAGTTCTTC.